This is a list of T cell receptor beta chains from one sample in a study of cytomegalovirus exposure and HLA in healthy donors. The repertoire was sequenced with immunoSEQ multiplex PCR; TCRdb's copy has only in-frame clones and lacks some. The sample records about 140,000 clones, around 82% being singletons. Material: PBMCs. The source of these receptors is a man between 35 and 55 years old in good health and CMV-seropositive. Both conserved end residues are trimmed from each CDR3. The order of the fields is CDR3 protein, V gene, CDR3 length, J gene.

CDR3 protein: ASSSHSDTQY
V gene: TRBV7-9
CDR3 length: 10
J gene: TRBJ2-3

CDR3 protein: ASSFEGDKGPSWY
V gene: TRBV7-8
CDR3 length: 13
J gene: TRBJ2-5

CDR3 protein: ASSPRTGVSANQPQH
V gene: TRBV27
CDR3 length: 15
J gene: TRBJ1-5

CDR3 protein: ASGGGDSYEQY
V gene: TRBV19
CDR3 length: 11
J gene: TRBJ2-7

CDR3 protein: ATSPDRSGNQPQH
V gene: TRBV15
CDR3 length: 13
J gene: TRBJ1-5

CDR3 protein: ASSQELEAGIYEQY
V gene: TRBV4-1
CDR3 length: 14
J gene: TRBJ2-7

CDR3 protein: ASSSIEETQY
V gene: TRBV7-9
CDR3 length: 10
J gene: TRBJ2-5

CDR3 protein: ASSQRGLGGYT
V gene: TRBV4-1
CDR3 length: 11
J gene: TRBJ1-2

CDR3 protein: ASSLSRAPQYGYT
V gene: TRBV27
CDR3 length: 13
J gene: TRBJ1-2

CDR3 protein: ASSLWSSTAASLTEAF
V gene: TRBV28
CDR3 length: 16
J gene: TRBJ1-1

CDR3 protein: ASSYGAPAETQY
V gene: TRBV6-5
CDR3 length: 12
J gene: TRBJ2-5

CDR3 protein: ASSPTGDGTYEQY
V gene: TRBV7-2
CDR3 length: 13
J gene: TRBJ2-7

CDR3 protein: ASSLTGTEAF
V gene: TRBV6-5
CDR3 length: 10
J gene: TRBJ1-1

CDR3 protein: ASSEAAGDTQY
V gene: TRBV6-1
CDR3 length: 11
J gene: TRBJ2-3

CDR3 protein: ASSSGEGEQY
V gene: TRBV6-6
CDR3 length: 10
J gene: TRBJ2-7

CDR3 protein: ASSQDGQGREQY
V gene: TRBV13
CDR3 length: 12
J gene: TRBJ2-7

CDR3 protein: ASSPGREGATQY
V gene: TRBV5-1
CDR3 length: 12
J gene: TRBJ2-3